These T cell receptor beta chains were read from a single sample in a study of blood T cells in healthy people across ages. TCRdb reprocessed the 5' RACE reads via MiXCR and lists one record per CDR3 protein. The data hold more than 750,000 distinct CDR3 sequences, with around 29% observed a single time. This sample was shared with a second study, whose subject was T cells of mothers and their children.

Specimen: blood. Source of these receptors: a woman in her 40s in good health. Both conserved end residues are part of each CDR3. The D gene is left open where the match is weak. For some rows the clone size is stated as once, few or many, or as a class when expanded; others skip it.

cdr3_aa cdr3_nt j_call d_call v_call clone_size
CASSIRPLAAYEQYF TGTGCCAGCAGCATAAGACCACTAGCGGCCTACGAGCAGTACTTC TRBJ2-7 TRBD2 TRBV28 -
CASSVVGSVGNTEAFF TGTGCCAGCAGCGTAGTGGGTAGTGTGGGGAACACTGAAGCTTTCTTT TRBJ1-1 - TRBV9 few
CASSQDALSGGVGGYTF TGCGCCAGCAGCCAAGATGCGCTTTCGGGCGGCGTGGGTGGCTACACCTTC TRBJ1-2 - TRBV4-3 -
CASSQARGVAGGIDTQYF TGTGCCAGCAGCCAAGCCCGAGGAGTAGCGGGGGGGATAGATACGCAGTATTTT TRBJ2-3 TRBD2 TRBV3-1 -
CASSQDVRLSNEKLFF TGCGCCAGCAGCCAAGATGTACGGCTAAGTAATGAAAAACTGTTTTTT TRBJ1-4 - TRBV4-3 -
CASTTGAGEQFF TGTGCCAGCACGACAGGGGCCGGAGAGCAGTTCTTC TRBJ2-1 TRBD1 TRBV28 few
CATSRGIGGIAGELFF TGTGCCACCAGCAGAGGCATAGGGGGCATCGCCGGGGAGCTGTTTTTT TRBJ2-2 TRBD1 TRBV15 -
CASRRSGGPQFF TGTGCCAGCAGAAGGTCTGGGGGGCCGCAGTTCTTC TRBJ2-1 - TRBV27 few
CASSPFGGFQETQYF TGTGCCAGCAGCCCTTTTGGGGGCTTCCAAGAGACCCAGTACTTC TRBJ2-5 - TRBV7-8 few
CSVEDPGPTNYGYTF TGCAGCGTTGAAGATCCAGGCCCCACTAACTATGGCTACACCTTC TRBJ1-2 - TRBV29-1 few
CASSVAGTNTEAFF TGTGCCAGCAGCGTAGCGGGGACTAACACTGAAGCTTTCTTT TRBJ1-1 - TRBV9 -
CASSSPSDPAKNIQYF TGTGCCAGCAGCTCCCCCTCAGATCCGGCCAAAAACATTCAGTACTTC TRBJ2-4 - TRBV12-3/TRBV12-4 -
CSAEPGTGGYGYTF TGCAGTGCTGAACCCGGGACAGGGGGCTATGGCTACACCTTC TRBJ1-2 TRBD1 TRBV20-1 -
CASSLGGTDDYEQYF TGTGCCAGCAGCTTAGGTGGGACAGACGACTACGAGCAGTACTTC TRBJ2-7 TRBD1 TRBV11-2 many
CASSYGQNYGYTF TGTGCCAGCAGTTATGGACAGAACTATGGCTACACCTTC TRBJ1-2 - TRBV6-2/TRBV6-3 many
CASSLTAGANQPQHF TGCGCCAGCAGCTTGACGGCAGGGGCAAATCAGCCCCAGCATTTT TRBJ1-5 - TRBV5-1 few
CASSYSRGKETQYF TGTGCCAGCAGTTACTCGAGGGGGAAAGAGACCCAGTACTTC TRBJ2-5 - TRBV6-5 few
CASNQPGHRNQPQHF TGTGCCAGCAACCAACCGGGACACCGCAATCAGCCCCAGCATTTT TRBJ1-5 - TRBV28 -
CASSSTSGGASQYF TGTGCCAGCAGCTCGACTAGCGGGGGGGCTTCGCAGTATTTT TRBJ2-3 TRBD2 TRBV7-2 -
CASSSPSGQTYEQYF TGTGCCAGCAGCTCTCCCTCGGGACAGACTTACGAGCAGTACTTC TRBJ2-7 TRBD1 TRBV7-8 many
CASRPRPGSELYGYTF TGTGCCAGCAGACCCAGGCCAGGGTCCGAACTATATGGCTACACCTTC TRBJ1-2 - TRBV2 -
CASSLTGAGETQYF TGTGCCAGCAGCTTGACAGGAGCGGGAGAGACCCAGTACTTC TRBJ2-5 - TRBV5-6 many
CASSRSEGEGNYGYTF TGCGCCAGCAGCCGCAGTGAGGGCGAGGGTAACTATGGCTACACCTTC TRBJ1-2 - TRBV4-1 many
CASTAGVNTGELFF TGTGCCAGCACGGCGGGGGTGAACACCGGGGAGCTGTTTTTT TRBJ2-2 TRBD2 TRBV11-2 -
CAILHGKAGTDTQYF TGTGCCATACTTCACGGTAAGGCTGGCACAGATACGCAGTATTTT TRBJ2-3 - TRBV6-6 few
CASKGRPGTEAFF TGTGCCAGCAAGGGACGCCCGGGCACTGAAGCTTTCTTT TRBJ1-1 - TRBV28 once
CASSRQGRNYGYTF TGTGCCAGCAGCAGACAGGGGAGGAACTATGGCTACACCTTC TRBJ1-2 TRBD1 TRBV7-9 many
CASSQDAGTVITDTQYF TGTGCCAGCAGCCAAGATGCAGGGACAGTAATCACAGATACGCAGTATTTT TRBJ2-3 TRBD1 TRBV4-2 many
CASGYGGAYNEQYF TGTGCCAGCGGTTACGGGGGGGCGTACAATGAGCAGTACTTC TRBJ2-5 TRBD2 TRBV6-6 once
CAWSVLAGGRNEQFF TGTGCCTGGAGTGTACTAGCGGGGGGGCGTAATGAGCAGTTCTTC TRBJ2-1 TRBD2 TRBV30 -
CASSGTGVTQRETQYF TGTGCCAGCAGTGGGACAGGGGTAACCCAGAGGGAGACCCAGTACTTC TRBJ2-5 TRBD1 TRBV28 many
CASSPPGDETQYF TGTGCCAGCAGCCCGCCGGGGGACGAGACCCAGTACTTC TRBJ2-5 - TRBV7-9 -
CASTYADTQYF TGTGCCAGCACCTACGCAGATACGCAGTATTTT TRBJ2-3 - TRBV7-9 many
CASSLSPAAPYEQYF TGTGCCAGCAGTTTATCCCCCGCGGCCCCCTACGAGCAGTACTTC TRBJ2-7 - TRBV28 few
CASSSPTRGVNSPLHF TGTGCCAGCAGTTCACCGACCCGGGGGGTTAATTCACCCCTCCACTTT TRBJ1-6 - TRBV2 few
CASSLGAGVNEQFF TGTGCCAGCAGCTTGGGGGCGGGGGTCAATGAGCAGTTCTTC TRBJ2-1 - TRBV7-9 many
CASSPWYREGSNYGYTF TGTGCCAGCAGCCCATGGTACAGGGAAGGAAGTAACTATGGCTACACCTTC TRBJ1-2 - TRBV7-9 many
CASSLGPLTYEQYF TGCGCCAGCAGCTTGGGGCCGCTGACCTACGAGCAGTACTTC TRBJ2-7 - TRBV5-1 -
CSVVGRTVYNEQFF TGCAGCGTTGTGGGGAGGACAGTCTACAATGAGCAGTTCTTC TRBJ2-1 - TRBV29-1 -
CASSLEAWVLEYYGYTF TGTGCCAGCAGCTTAGAGGCCTGGGTATTGGAATACTATGGCTACACCTTC TRBJ1-2 - TRBV11-2 few
CASGLGQGSSYNSPLHF TGTGCCAGCGGATTGGGACAGGGTAGCTCCTATAATTCACCCCTCCACTTT TRBJ1-6 TRBD1 TRBV6-6 many
CSALTLDRSKYEQYF TGCAGTGCCCTGACCTTGGACAGGTCCAAATACGAGCAGTACTTC TRBJ2-7 TRBD1 TRBV20-1 -
CSAITSGRGKAEAFF TGCAGTGCTATAACCTCGGGACGGGGGAAAGCTGAAGCTTTCTTT TRBJ1-1 - TRBV20-1 -
CATRDHGTNGYTF TGTGCCACCAGGGATCATGGGACGAACGGCTACACCTTC TRBJ1-2 - TRBV24-1 -
CASGPQGAGANVLTF TGTGCCAGCGGCCCACAGGGAGCCGGGGCCAACGTCCTGACTTTC TRBJ2-6 - TRBV2 -
CASKDSGGVYNEQYF TGTGCCAGCAAGGATAGCGGGGGGGTCTACAATGAGCAGTACTTC TRBJ2-5 TRBD2 TRBV2 -
CASSVRGGATSDTQYF TGTGCCAGCAGCGTTCGCGGGGGGGCTACGTCAGATACGCAGTATTTT TRBJ2-3 TRBD2 TRBV9 -
CSVDLTGRNGYTF TGCAGCGTTGACCTTACAGGGAGGAATGGCTACACCTTC TRBJ1-2 - TRBV29-1 many
CASRSPGHGKETQYF TGTGCCAGCAGATCACCGGGACACGGAAAAGAGACCCAGTACTTC TRBJ2-5 - TRBV11-2 -
CRVTSGDNNEQFF TGCAGGGTAACTAGCGGGGATAACAATGAGCAGTTCTTC TRBJ2-1 TRBD2 TRBV20-1 many
CASSTRWSGANVLTF TGTGCCAGCAGCACGAGGTGGTCTGGGGCCAACGTCCTGACTTTC TRBJ2-6 - TRBV3-1 -
CSAHARVGNEQFF TGCAGCGCCCACGCCAGGGTTGGCAATGAGCAGTTCTTC TRBJ2-1 - TRBV29-1 few
CASTSPDRAYEQYF TGTGCCAGCACCTCTCCCGACAGGGCTTACGAGCAGTACTTC TRBJ2-7 TRBD1 TRBV12-3/TRBV12-4 few
CASSYRRRIRDSQETQYF TGTGCCAGCAGCTACAGAAGGCGGATCCGGGACAGCCAAGAGACCCAGTACTTC TRBJ2-5 TRBD1 TRBV11-2 once
CASRPGQASSAYEQYF TGTGCCAGCAGACCGGGACAGGCCTCGTCCGCCTACGAGCAGTACTTC TRBJ2-7 TRBD1 TRBV27 -
CASSPSQDTQYF TGTGCCAGCAGCCCGAGTCAAGATACGCAGTATTTT TRBJ2-3 - TRBV7-2 -
CATSDASGGFYNEQFF TGTGCCACCAGTGATGCTAGCGGGGGCTTCTACAATGAGCAGTTCTTC TRBJ2-1 TRBD2 TRBV24-1 -